The 14 T cell receptor beta chains below come from one sample, sequenced in a study of long-term antiretroviral therapy in people with HIV. This was the immunoSEQ v3.0 assay at survey level. The repertoire was sequenced with immunoSEQ multiplex PCR; TCRdb's copy has only in-frame clones and lacks some. The sample includes over 30,000 clones, approximately 89% of them seen just once. The sequences come from unsorted PBMCs, collected 3.1 years after starting antiretroviral therapy. The receptors shown here come from a woman in her 50s with HIV.

The gene calls are TRBV6-1 and TRBJ2-3, with TRBD1 matching over 10 bases. Germline CDR1 reads MNHNS; CDR2 reads SASEGT. J gave up 1 base and V 6 bases, and 4 bases lay outside the gene matches. The CDR3 runs 15 residues. CDR3 residues: CASRAGQGRTDTQYF. DNA for the CDR3: TGTGCCAGCAGGGCGGGACAGGGGCGCACAGATACGCAGTATTTT.

This clone was recorded once. V usage is TRBV10-3 and J usage is TRBJ2-1, with 10 bases aligning to TRBD2. With V trimmed by 2 bases and J by 0 bases, 1 base remained unmatched. Germline CDR1 and CDR2: ENHRY and SYGVKD. The CDR3 has 16 amino acids. In DNA form, the CDR3 reads TGTGCCATCAGTGAGCAGCGGGGGGGCTCCTACAATGAGCAGTTCTTC. Amino acids: CAISEQRGGSYNEQFF.

V is TRBV7-3 and J is TRBJ2-1, with D tentatively TRBD1 (5 bases). This CDR3 region has 14 residues. Trimming took 1 base from V and 9 from J, leaving 13 bases between them. Germline loops: CDR1 SGHTA, CDR2 FQGTGA. CDR3 protein: CASSLRGPSTEQFF. In DNA form, the CDR3 reads TGTGCCAGCAGCTTAAGGGGCCCCTCCACTGAGCAGTTCTTC.

This clone came up a few times. The chain combines TRBV4-1 with TRBJ2-1; D call uncertain. CDR3 size: 16 residues. V lost 5 bases, J lost 0 bases, and 14 bases lay in between. Germline CDR1 and CDR2: MGHRA and YSYEKL. The CDR3 loop is CASSFEPLSSYNEQFF. In nucleotides, the CDR3 is TGCGCCAGCAGCTTCGAACCCCTCAGCTCCTACAATGAGCAGTTCTTC.

J is TRBJ1-3 and V is TRBV9, with D unresolved. This CDR3 is built from 17 residues. Trimming removed 3 bases from V and 2 bases from J, with 18 bases in between. The germline gives CDR1 SGDLS, CDR2 YYNGEE. CDR3 nucleotide sequence: TGTGCCAGCAGCGCACGCGGAGGCGCTTGGGCTGGAAACACCATATATTTT. Translating it yields CASSARGGAWAGNTIYF.

The chain employs TRBV18 and TRBJ2-4; the match to TRBD1 covers 7 bases. The CDR3 is 13 residues long. CDR1 KGHSH and CDR2 LQKENI come from the germline V gene. After removal of 4 bases from V and 5 bases from J, the junction contained 2 bases not matched to a gene. The CDR3 is CASSRQGENIQYF. The CDR3 DNA follows: TGTGCCAGCTCACGACAGGGCGAAAACATTCAGTACTTC.

The chain couples TRBV18 to TRBJ2-1; 8 bases align to TRBD2. Germline V gene data show CDR1 as KGHSH and CDR2 as LQKENI. V lost 2 bases, J lost 5 bases, and 8 bases stayed unmatched. There are 16 residues in the CDR3. The DNA of the CDR3 is TGTGCCAGCTCACCAGGGATTAGCGGGGAGCACAATGAGCAGTTCTTC. This gives the protein CASSPGISGEHNEQFF.

By its share, this clone is large. This chain connects TRBV7-3 to TRBJ1-2, with TRBD1 matching over 7 bases. CDR1 and CDR2 (germline): SGHTA, FQGTGA. The V gene end was trimmed by 4 bases and the J gene end by 4 bases; junction bases not matched to a gene: 6. The CDR3 consists of 14 residues. The CDR3 protein is CASSSRDSLYGYTF. The DNA for the CDR3 is TGTGCCAGCAGCTCCAGGGACAGTCTCTATGGCTACACCTTC.

The rearrangement links TRBV10-3 to TRBJ2-7; 9 nucleotides align to TRBD2. V lost 0 bases to trimming and J lost 0 bases; unmatched junction nucleotides: 6. Per germline, CDR1 ENHRY and CDR2 SYGVKD. This CDR3 comprises 17 residues. The CDR3 DNA reads as TGTGCCATCAGTGAGTCTGAGCGGGGGGCGAGCTCCTACGAGCAGTACTTC. It translates to CAISESERGASSYEQYF.

The J gene is TRBJ2-5, the V gene TRBV19; D is unclear. Trimming took off 3 bases at V and 5 bases at J, with 4 bases between the two ends. The CDR3 runs 11 residues. Germline assignment: CDR1 LNHDA and CDR2 SQIVND (reference sequence). The CDR3 spells CASSILETQYF. The CDR3 bases are TGTGCCAGTAGTATTTTGGAGACCCAGTACTTC.

The rearrangement uses TRBV6-1 and TRBJ1-2, with D possibly being TRBD1 (5 bases). V was clipped by 3 bases and J by 3 bases, with 11 bases between them. Germline V gives CDR1 MNHNS, CDR2 SASEGT. CDR3 size: 14 residues. The CDR3 coding sequence is TGTGCCAGCAGTGACTTTCTGGGGGACTATGGCTACACCTTC. Translated, it gives CASSDFLGDYGYTF.

This clone was picked up one time. V is TRBV6-6 and J is TRBJ1-2, with D possibly being TRBD1 (6 bases). This CDR3 region has 14 residues. Trimming cost V 2 bases and J 8 bases, with 15 bases left between them. CDR1 and CDR2 (germline): MNHNY, SVGAGI (reference sequence). The CDR3 nucleotides are TGTGCCAGCAGTTACGGGGGGGCGGGTTACGGCTACACCTTC. Protein sequence: CASSYGGAGYGYTF.

This rearrangement joins TRBV7-9 to TRBJ2-1, with 7 bases fitting TRBD2. This CDR3 spans 15 amino acids. V was pared by 5 bases and J by 0 bases, with 4 bases of the junction left unmatched. In germline, CDR1 is SEHNR, CDR2 FQNEAQ (reference sequence). CDR3: CASSPPGGSYNEQFF. In DNA form, the CDR3 reads TGTGCCAGCAGCCCCCCGGGGGGCTCCTACAATGAGCAGTTCTTC.

CDR3 nucleotides: TGTGCCAGCAGTGGGCGGCGGGGGGGCCCGGGTGAGCAGTTCTTC. This gives the protein CASSGRRGGPGEQFF. The chain employs TRBV28 and TRBJ2-1; 9 bases line up with TRBD2. The germline V gene encodes CDR1 MDHEN and CDR2 SYDVKM. The CDR3 has 15 amino acids. Trimming at V came to 5 bases and at J to 9 bases, leaving 11 bases not matched to a gene.